These 14 T cell receptor beta chains were sequenced from one sample in a study of blood T cell repertoires in COVID-19. TCRdb's copy holds only in-frame clones and misses some; the assay was immunoSEQ multiplex PCR. The sample includes around 72,000 clones, around four fifths of them seen just once. The sequenced sample consisted of peripheral blood. The receptors originated from a woman in her sixties or seventies with acute or convalescent COVID-19.

The chain joins TRBV13 to TRBJ1-4; D remains ambiguous. CDR1 is PRHDT and CDR2 is FYEKMQ in the germline V gene (reference sequence). Trimming left V 6 bases short and J 6 bases short, with 14 bases between. CDR3 length: 14 amino acids. As DNA, the CDR3 is TGTGCCAGCAGGCCTTATGGGAGACATGAAAAACTGTTTTTT. Translation: CASRPYGRHEKLFF.

The count of this clone is one. The chain is built from TRBV7-6 and TRBJ2-1, with D unclear. This CDR3 contains 15 residues. Trimming pared 1 base from V and 0 bases from J, leaving 7 bases between. Germline CDR1 is SGHVS and CDR2 is FNYEAQ. The CDR3 region is CASSLGASSYNEQFF. The CDR3 bases are TGTGCCAGCAGCTTAGGGGCGAGCTCCTACAATGAGCAGTTCTTC.

This clone was seen once. The V and J genes are TRBV27 and TRBJ2-7; 8 bases fit TRBD1. There are 15 residues in the CDR3. The germline CDR1 and CDR2 sequences are MNHEY and SMNVEV (reference sequence). Trimming at V came to 6 bases and at J to 4 bases, leaving 11 bases not matched to a gene. The CDR3 DNA is TGTGCCAGCAGGATAACAGGGGGAGGATCATACGAGCAGTACTTC. This gives the protein CASRITGGGSYEQYF.

The CDR3 bases are TGTGCCAGCAGGGTCGGACAGCACTATGGCTACACCTTC. It yields the protein CASRVGQHYGYTF. The chain recombines TRBV6-5 with TRBJ1-2, with D possibly TRBD1 on 6 matching bases. Per the germline V gene, CDR1 is MNHEY and CDR2 is SVGAGI. The CDR3 extends over 13 amino acids. Trimming removed 6 bases at V and 3 bases at J, with 11 bases between.

The V gene is TRBV30, the J gene TRBJ1-3; maybe TRBD1 (6 bases). The CDR3 extends over 12 amino acids. CDR1 and CDR2 (germline): GTSNPN, SVGIG (reference sequence). Trimming took 8 bases from V and 0 from J, leaving 8 bases between them. CDR3 DNA: TGTGCCGCCAGGGGCTCTGGAAACACCATATATTTT. This sequence encodes CAARGSGNTIYF.

The genes are TRBV4-2 and TRBJ2-1; 11 bases match TRBD2. From germline, CDR1 is LGHNA and CDR2 YNFKEQ. V was clipped by 3 bases and J by 8 bases; unmatched bases: 15. The CDR3 is made up of 18 amino acids. CDR3 sequence reads: CASSQGLAEKLPDHEQFF. Here the CDR3 DNA reads TGTGCCAGCAGCCAGGGACTAGCGGAAAAGTTACCCGACCATGAGCAGTTCTTC.

This clone occurred a few times. The chain links TRBV9 to TRBJ2-7; 7 bases are a match to TRBD2. The germline CDR1 and CDR2 sequences are SGDLS and YYNGEE. CDR3 length: 15 residues. The V gene end was trimmed by 2 bases and the J gene end by 5 bases; junction bases not matched to a gene: 10. CDR3 sequence reads: CASSVRPGTTDEQYF. In nucleotides, the CDR3 is TGTGCCAGCAGCGTGCGTCCCGGGACTACGGACGAGCAGTACTTC. The full variable domain, its missing parts supplied by reference TRBV9 and TRBJ2-7, is DSGVTQTPKHLITATGQRVTLRCSPRSGDLSVYWYQQSLDQGLQFLIQYYNGEERAKGNILERFSAQQFPDLHSELNLSSLELGDSALYFCASSVRPGTTDEQYFGPGTRLTVT.

This clone came up a few times. This rearrangement joins TRBV28 to TRBJ1-2; D is ambiguous. Trimming shortened V by 6 bases and J by 5 bases, and 13 bases separated the two germline ends. Germline V CDR1 and CDR2: MDHEN, SYDVKM. This CDR3 has 13 residues. CDR3 nucleotide sequence: TGTGCCAGCAGCCCTAGCGCGGGATATGGCTACACCTTC. Amino acid sequence: CASSPSAGYGYTF.

The gene calls are TRBV24-1 and TRBJ2-3, with a tentative D call TRBD2 (5 bases). V shed 4 bases and J shed 1 base, with 17 bases lying between them. CDR1 and CDR2 from the germline V gene are KGHDR and SFDVKD. This CDR3 is 17 amino acids long. CDR3 DNA: TGTGCCACCAGTGACCCCATATCACCGGAGGGCACAGATACGCAGTATTTT. Protein: CATSDPISPEGTDTQYF.

As to this clone: One end of the junction is discordant with germline, which a read error may explain. The chain uses TRBV3-1 (or the pseudogene TRBV3-2) and TRBJ2-1; 14 bases line up with TRBD2. The germline gives CDR1 LGHDT, CDR2 YNNKEL (reference sequence). The CDR3 covers 19 residues. This CDR3 is CASSQGTSGGWSSYNEQFF. CDR3 DNA sequence: TGTGCCAGCAGTCAAGGGACTAGCGGGGGCTGGAGCTCCTACAATGAGCAGTTCTTC.

J is TRBJ1-5 and V is TRBV19, with D tentatively TRBD1 (6 bases). Per germline, CDR1 LNHDA and CDR2 SQIVND (reference sequence). Trimming removed 8 bases at V and 7 bases at J, with 21 bases between. CDR3 length equals 15 residues. The CDR3 nucleotides are TGTGCCAGTGAATCCCTTAACAGGGTTGGACAGCCCCAGCATTTT. Amino acid sequence: CASESLNRVGQPQHF.

This clone turned up a few times. The gene calls are TRBV19 and TRBJ1-2, with TRBD1 matching 8 bases. The CDR3 sequence is 16 residues long. CDR1 is LNHDA, CDR2 SQIVND, per germline (reference sequence). Losses at the gene ends were 5 bases for V and 4 bases for J; bases not matched to a gene: 12. DNA for the CDR3: TGTGCCAGTAGTCGGGATAACGGACAGGGAGGCTATGGCTACACCTTC. Encoded protein: CASSRDNGQGGYGYTF.

The chain combines TRBV27 with TRBJ2-1; 8 nucleotides align to TRBD1. The CDR3 length is 15 residues. Germline assignment: CDR1 MNHEY and CDR2 SMNVEV (reference sequence). V lost 3 bases to trimming and J lost 5 bases; unmatched junction nucleotides: 6. The CDR3 region is CASSFHGQGNNEQFF. CDR3 coding DNA: TGTGCCAGCAGTTTCCACGGACAGGGCAACAATGAGCAGTTCTTC.

The rearrangement joins TRBV6-5 to TRBJ2-1; maybe TRBD2 (5 bases). V was clipped by 5 bases and J by 3 bases, with 14 bases between them. The CDR3 covers 15 residues. Germline CDR1 reads MNHEY; CDR2 reads SVGAGI. The CDR3 DNA reads TGTGCCAGCAGTCCCGGACTGGCTGTCTACAATGAGCAGTTCTTC. Its protein is CASSPGLAVYNEQFF.